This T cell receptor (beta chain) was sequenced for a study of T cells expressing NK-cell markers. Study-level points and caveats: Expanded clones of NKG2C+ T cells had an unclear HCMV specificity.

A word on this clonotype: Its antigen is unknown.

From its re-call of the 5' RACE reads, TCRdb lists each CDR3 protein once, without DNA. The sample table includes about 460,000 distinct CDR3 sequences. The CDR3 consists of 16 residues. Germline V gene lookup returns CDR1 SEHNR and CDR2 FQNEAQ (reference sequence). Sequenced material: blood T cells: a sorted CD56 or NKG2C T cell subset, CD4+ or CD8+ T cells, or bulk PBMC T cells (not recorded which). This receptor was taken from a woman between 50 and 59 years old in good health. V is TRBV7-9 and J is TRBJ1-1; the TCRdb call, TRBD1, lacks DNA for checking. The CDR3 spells CASRINPGRGNTEAFF.